This TCR beta chain was sequenced for a study of identical twins. TCRdb reanalysed the 5' RACE reads using MiXCR and keeps one entry per CDR3 protein. The sample holds about 150,000 distinct CDR3 sequences; approximately 4% are singletons and the top ten take more than 6.5%. Trimming pared 1 base from V and 4 bases from J, leaving 17 bases between. CDR1 LGHDT and CDR2 YNNKEL come from the germline V gene (reference sequence). The length of the CDR3 is 17 residues. This clonotype was sampled from a man between 18 and 29 years old in good health. The sample consisted of memory T cells sorted from blood. V gene TRBV3-1 combines with J gene TRBJ2-1, with D possibly matching TRBD1 (5 bases). The CDR3 is CASSQGQFAYAYNEQFF. As DNA, the CDR3 is TGTGCCAGCAGCCAAGGACAGTTTGCCTACGCGTACAATGAGCAGTTCTTC.